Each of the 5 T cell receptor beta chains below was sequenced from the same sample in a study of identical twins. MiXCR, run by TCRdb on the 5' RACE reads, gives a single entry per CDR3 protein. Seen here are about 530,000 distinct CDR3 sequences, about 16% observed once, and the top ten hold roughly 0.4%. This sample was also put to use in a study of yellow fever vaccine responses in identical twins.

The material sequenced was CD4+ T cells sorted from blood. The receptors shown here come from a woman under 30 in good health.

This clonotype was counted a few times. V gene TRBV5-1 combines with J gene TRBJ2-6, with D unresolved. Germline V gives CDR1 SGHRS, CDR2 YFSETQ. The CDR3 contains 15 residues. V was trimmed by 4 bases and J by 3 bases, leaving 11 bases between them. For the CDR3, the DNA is TGCGCCAGCAGCCGTGACGGCAATGGGGCCAACGTCCTGACTTTC. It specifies CASSRDGNGANVLTF.

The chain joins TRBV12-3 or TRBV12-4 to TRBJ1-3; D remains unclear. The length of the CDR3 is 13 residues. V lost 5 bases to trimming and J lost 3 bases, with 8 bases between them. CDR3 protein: CASSPRGGNTIYF. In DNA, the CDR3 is TGTGCCAGCAGTCCCCGGGGTGGAAACACCATATATTTT.

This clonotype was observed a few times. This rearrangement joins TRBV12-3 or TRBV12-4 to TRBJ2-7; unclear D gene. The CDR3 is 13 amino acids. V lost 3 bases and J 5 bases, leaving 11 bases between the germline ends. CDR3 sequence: CASSFGPGDEQYV. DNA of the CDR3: TGTGCCAGCAGTTTCGGTCCTGGGGACGAGCAGTACGTC.

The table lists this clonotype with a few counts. As DNA, the CDR3 is TGCGCCAGCAGCTTGGAACCACTAGCGGAGTTCACAGATACGCAGTATTTT. The encoded protein is CASSLEPLAEFTDTQYF. This chain connects TRBV5-1 to TRBJ2-3, with TRBD2 matching 8 bases. V was pared by 0 bases and J by 2 bases, with 8 bases of the junction left unmatched. CDR3 length equals 17 residues. The germline CDR1 and CDR2 sequences are SGHRS and YFSETQ.

The CDR3 nucleotides read TGTGCCAGCAGCTCGGGGTCCTCTCAGCCCCAGCATTTT. It yields the protein CASSSGSSQPQHF. This sequence joins TRBV28 and TRBJ1-5; D is uncertain. Trimming left V 6 bases short and J 6 bases short, with 12 bases between. The germline gives CDR1 MDHEN, CDR2 SYDVKM. The CDR3 contains 13 residues.